The entry below describes one TCR beta chain. Its specificity is not known. A single record per CDR3 protein comes from TCRdb applying MiXCR to the reads. The table lists around 280,000 distinct CDR3 sequences, roughly an eighth of them singletons. These data belong to a study of T cell repertoires in cytomegalovirus infection. The CDR3 loop spans 16 amino acids. Germline CDR1 is SGHTA and CDR2 is FQGTGA. V shed 5 bases and J shed 4 bases, with 19 bases lying between them. Study findings and constraints: Ex vivo responses were dominated by HLA-C-restricted CMV-specific TCR beta clonotypes. Adding up the frequency of public TCR beta families identified people who carried CMV plus the relevant HLA.

The sample consisted of PBMCs. This sequence originates from a human donor in good health (CMV status not recorded). Some clones in this sample may be carry-over from other donors' samples. The rearrangement joins TRBV7-3 to TRBJ2-3; tentatively, D is TRBD1 (5 bases). The chain's CDR3 is CASSPGSGLSPDTQYF. As DNA, the CDR3 is TGTGCCAGCAGCCCAGGGTCGGGCTTAAGTCCAGATACGCAGTATTTT.